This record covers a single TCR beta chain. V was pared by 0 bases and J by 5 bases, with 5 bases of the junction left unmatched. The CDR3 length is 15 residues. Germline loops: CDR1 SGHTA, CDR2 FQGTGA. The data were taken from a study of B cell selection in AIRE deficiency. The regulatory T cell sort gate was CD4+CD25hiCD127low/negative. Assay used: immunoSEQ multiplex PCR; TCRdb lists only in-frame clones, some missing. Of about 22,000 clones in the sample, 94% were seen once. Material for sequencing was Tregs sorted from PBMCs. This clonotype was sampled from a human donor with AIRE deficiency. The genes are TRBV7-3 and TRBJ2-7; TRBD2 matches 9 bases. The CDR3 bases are TGTGCCAGCAGCTTAACTAGCGGGAGTTTCCACGAGCAGTACTTC. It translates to CASSLTSGSFHEQYF.